This TCR beta chain was retrieved from a study of blood T cell repertoires in COVID-19. Turning to the study itself: Italy, Spain and the United States were the sources of the convalescent and acute COVID-19 samples. PBMCs, B-cell-depleted T cells, or T cells provided the cDNA or gDNA that made up the material.

Authors' processing steps: Researchers report that nucleated cell counts were estimated from reference gene primer amplification. Some clones are missing from TCRdb's copy, which holds only in-frame ones; the method was immunoSEQ multiplex PCR. V and J calls and clone size are as listed in that table; D and trimming were resolved from the DNA. Of tens of thousands of clones listed, more than 70% are singletons. V was trimmed by 8 bases and J by 9 bases, leaving 13 bases between them. This CDR3 contains 11 residues. The clonotype was recovered from a man between 65 and 85 years old with active or convalescent COVID-19. Sequencing was carried out using peripheral blood. The chain has TRBV12-3 or TRBV12-4 and TRBJ1-1; possible D gene TRBD1, 5 bases. CDR3 loop: CASRTSLKAFF. The CDR3 coding sequence is TGTGCCAGCCGGACATCCTTGAAAGCTTTCTTT.